The 12 T cell receptor beta chains below were found in one sample sequenced in a study of T cell changes during pregnancy in multiple sclerosis. Profiling relied on immunoSEQ multiplex PCR, and the TCRdb table lists in-frame clones only, not all of them. Among roughly 110,000 clones listed, more than 80% were seen once. Sample: peripheral blood, taken before pregnancy. These receptors all stem from a female donor with multiple sclerosis, enrolled in a pregnancy study.

The chain links TRBV18 to TRBJ2-3; 8 bases fit TRBD1. Germline values: CDR1 KGHSH, CDR2 LQKENI. Unmatched junction bases numbered 2, after V lost 8 bases and J lost 1 base. There are 13 residues in the CDR3. This CDR3 reads CASTDRGTDTQYF. The CDR3 DNA follows: TGTGCCAGCACGGACAGGGGCACAGATACGCAGTATTTT.

The gene calls are TRBV6-5 and TRBJ2-4, with 9 bases that match TRBD1. The V gene end was trimmed by 4 bases and the J gene end by 1 base; junction bases not matched to a gene: 5. This CDR3 has 16 amino acids. Germline V lookup: CDR1 MNHEY, CDR2 SVGAGI. DNA of the CDR3: TGTGCCAGCAGTTGGGACAGGGCGGGGGCCAAAAACATTCAGTACTTC. Protein product: CASSWDRAGAKNIQYF.

The chain links TRBV5-1 to TRBJ2-3; 10 bases agree with TRBD2. The J segment lost 7 bases and the V segment lost 0 bases, leaving 5 bases of the junction unmatched. Germline V gene data show CDR1 as SGHRS and CDR2 as YFSETQ. The CDR3 spans 15 residues. DNA of the CDR3: TGCGCCAGCAGCTTGGAGCGGGGGGGCCGGAATACGCAGTATTTT. Encoded protein: CASSLERGGRNTQYF.

This chain links TRBV7-9 with TRBJ2-3; D possibly corresponds to TRBD2 (5 bases). This CDR3 is built from 12 residues. Per the germline V gene, CDR1 is SEHNR and CDR2 is FQNEAQ (reference sequence). V lost 7 bases and J 4 bases, leaving 9 bases between the germline ends. The CDR3 loop reads CASTVASDTQYF. DNA for the CDR3: TGTGCCAGCACAGTAGCGTCAGATACGCAGTATTTT.

V gene TRBV5-6 combines with J gene TRBJ2-7; D may be TRBD1 (5 bases). The CDR3 has 15 amino acids. Germline V CDR1 and CDR2: SGHDT, YYEEEE. V was trimmed by 4 bases and J by 4 bases, leaving 18 bases between them. The CDR3 is CASSPQDRVYYEQYF. The CDR3 DNA follows: TGTGCCAGCAGCCCGCAAGACAGAGTTTATTACGAGCAGTACTTC. The complete variable domain, with remaining parts taken from reference TRBV5-6 and TRBJ2-7, reads DAGVTQSPTHLIKTRGQQVTLRCSPKSGHDTVSWYQQALGQGPQFIFQYYEEEERQRGNFPDRFSGHQFPNYSSELNVNALLLGDSALYLCASSPQDRVYYEQYFGPGTRLTVT.

This chain links TRBV5-5 with TRBJ1-1; D perhaps matches TRBD1 (6 bases). CDR3 length equals 15 residues. Germline loops: CDR1 SGHKS, CDR2 YYEKEE (reference sequence). V lost 3 bases to trimming and J lost 1 base, with 13 bases between them. In DNA form, the CDR3 reads TGTGCCAGCAGCTGGGCCGGGACACCGAACACTGAAGCTTTCTTT. The encoded protein is CASSWAGTPNTEAFF.

J is TRBJ2-3 and V is TRBV7-3; 9 bases line up with TRBD2. Germline lookup yields CDR1 SGHTA and CDR2 FQGTGA. Losses at the gene ends were 5 bases for V and 3 bases for J; bases not matched to a gene: 6. This CDR3 region has 15 residues. CDR3 loop: CASSPSGDETDTQYF. Written as DNA, the CDR3 is TGTGCCAGCAGCCCTAGCGGGGATGAGACAGATACGCAGTATTTT.

The chain has TRBV5-4 and TRBJ2-7, with D maybe TRBD2 (7 bases). The CDR3 runs 16 residues. V was pared by 0 bases and J by 3 bases, with 16 bases between. CDR1 is SGHNT and CDR2 is YYREEE in the germline V gene (reference sequence). In DNA, the CDR3 is TGTGCCAGCAGCTTGGCCTTGGGGGGGGGCTTCTACGAGCAGTACTTC. Protein: CASSLALGGGFYEQYF.

This chain joins TRBV19 and TRBJ1-1, with D tentatively TRBD1 (5 bases). Germline-derived CDR1 and CDR2 are LNHDA and SQIVND (reference sequence). Between the trimmed V and J ends, which lost 3 bases and 1 base, there was a span of 6 bases. This CDR3 has 13 residues. Here the CDR3 DNA reads TGTGCCAGTAGTATGACAGAGAACACTGAAGCTTTCTTT. Amino acids: CASSMTENTEAFF. The full variable domain, in which reference TRBV19 and TRBJ1-1 provide the parts outside the CDR3, is DGGITQSPKYLFRKEGQNVTLSCEQNLNHDAMYWYRQDPGQGLRLIYYSQIVNDFQKGDIAEGYSVSREKKESFPLTVTSAQKNPTAFYLCASSMTENTEAFFGQGTRLTVV.

The chain joins TRBV7-3 to TRBJ2-5; possibly TRBD1 for D (5 bases). The CDR3 is made up of 13 amino acids. V was shortened by 5 bases and J by 5 bases, with 12 bases between the two germline ends. Germline assignment: CDR1 SGHTA and CDR2 FQGTGA. This CDR3 is CASSPRVGETQYF. The CDR3 nucleotides are TGTGCCAGCAGCCCCAGGGTAGGGGAGACCCAGTACTTC.

The chain recombines TRBV14 with TRBJ2-7, with 7 bases aligning to TRBD2. The length of the CDR3 is 16 residues. Germline V gene lookup returns CDR1 SGHDN and CDR2 FVKESK. Trimming at V came to 4 bases and at J to 7 bases, leaving 16 bases not matched to a gene. The DNA of the CDR3 is TGTGCCAGCAGCCGCCACCCGAGGGAGGGCCCAGAGGAGCAGTACTTC. As protein: CASSRHPREGPEEQYF.

The chain has TRBV4-1 and TRBJ1-5, with TRBD1 identical over 10 bases. Looked up from germline, CDR1 is MGHRA and CDR2 is YSYEKL. This CDR3 region has 14 residues. The trim removed 0 bases at V and 7 bases at J, leaving 0 bases unmatched. CDR3 nucleotides: TGCGCCAGCAGCCAAGAGACAGGGGGCCAGCCCCAGCATTTT. Translating gives CASSQETGGQPQHF.